The rows below give T cell receptor beta chains drawn from one sample of a study of early T cells in non-severe SARS-CoV-2 infection. MiXCR was run by TCRdb on the 5' RACE reads, yielding one entry per CDR3 protein. The repertoire holds 80,000 or so distinct CDR3 sequences, around 15% seen once, with roughly 12% in the top ten. Sample: whole blood. The receptors come from an adult who was a healthcare worker with PCR-confirmed SARS-CoV-2 infection or an uninfected control (not recorded which). CDR3s include the opening cysteine and the closing phenylalanine or tryptophan. A D gene is named only where the DNA matches it firmly. Expanded clones are given a class, and other clones once, few, many or no size at all.

j_gene: TRBJ2-7; abundance: few; v_gene: TRBV28; d_gene: TRBD1; CDR3aa: CASRTRDRLYEQYF; CDR3nt: TGTGCCAGCAGAACCCGGGACAGACTCTACGAGCAGTACTTC
j_gene: TRBJ1-3; abundance: NA; v_gene: TRBV7-8; d_gene: NA; CDR3aa: CASSTGAGTIYF; CDR3nt: TGTGCCAGCAGCACCGGGGCGGGGACCATATATTTT
j_gene: TRBJ1-1; abundance: few; v_gene: TRBV2; d_gene: NA; CDR3aa: CASRYGVTFF; CDR3nt: TGTGCCAGCAGATACGGGGTAACTTTCTTT
j_gene: TRBJ2-5; abundance: few; v_gene: TRBV27; d_gene: NA; CDR3aa: CASSLYSSAETQYF; CDR3nt: TGTGCCAGCAGTTTATACTCTAGTGCAGAGACCCAGTACTTC
j_gene: TRBJ2-1; abundance: many; v_gene: TRBV7-6; d_gene: NA; CDR3aa: CASSLGGFSSSYNEQFF; CDR3nt: TGTGCCAGCAGCTTAGGAGGATTCTCGAGCTCCTACAATGAGCAGTTCTTC
j_gene: TRBJ1-2; abundance: NA; v_gene: TRBV4-2; d_gene: NA; CDR3aa: CASSRDYGYTF; CDR3nt: TGTGCCAGCAGCCGAGACTATGGCTACACCTTC
j_gene: TRBJ1-1; abundance: NA; v_gene: TRBV11-2; d_gene: NA; CDR3aa: CASSRRTGTQSAFF; CDR3nt: TGTGCCAGCAGCCGAAGAACCGGGACCCAGTCGGCTTTCTTT
j_gene: TRBJ1-2; abundance: few; v_gene: TRBV3-1; d_gene: NA; CDR3aa: CASSQERDGYTF; CDR3nt: TGTGCCAGCAGCCAAGAAAGGGATGGCTACACCTTC
j_gene: TRBJ2-2; abundance: few; v_gene: TRBV6-6; d_gene: NA; CDR3aa: CASAGLLNTGELFF; CDR3nt: TGTGCCAGCGCTGGGCTACTGAACACCGGGGAGCTGTTTTTT
j_gene: TRBJ2-3; abundance: NA; v_gene: TRBV5-1; d_gene: NA; CDR3aa: CASSPLPTDTQYF; CDR3nt: TGCGCCAGCAGCCCCCTCCCCACAGATACGCAGTATTTT
j_gene: TRBJ1-2; abundance: NA; v_gene: TRBV7-8; d_gene: TRBD1; CDR3aa: CASSPTGFGYGYTF; CDR3nt: TGTGCCAGCAGCCCGACAGGGTTTGGCTATGGCTACACCTTC
j_gene: TRBJ2-3; abundance: NA; v_gene: TRBV4-1; d_gene: NA; CDR3aa: CASWDPGAGVTQYF; CDR3nt: TGCGCCAGCTGGGACCCGGGGGCGGGAGTTACGCAGTATTTT
j_gene: TRBJ2-7; abundance: many; v_gene: TRBV7-6; d_gene: NA; CDR3aa: CASSLYGEQYF; CDR3nt: TGTGCCAGCAGCTTATACGGCGAGCAGTACTTC
j_gene: TRBJ1-2; abundance: few; v_gene: TRBV19; d_gene: TRBD1; CDR3aa: CASNHERTGAYGYTF; CDR3nt: TGTGCCAGTAACCATGAGAGGACAGGGGCCTATGGCTACACCTTC
j_gene: TRBJ2-7; abundance: few; v_gene: TRBV7-8; d_gene: NA; CDR3aa: CASSYRQPYEQYF; CDR3nt: TGTGCCAGCAGCTACAGACAACCCTACGAGCAGTACTTC
j_gene: TRBJ2-7; abundance: many; v_gene: TRBV7-9; d_gene: NA; CDR3aa: CASSLVFSEQYF; CDR3nt: TGTGCCAGCAGCTTAGTTTTCAGCGAGCAGTACTTC
j_gene: TRBJ2-1; abundance: many; v_gene: TRBV5-1; d_gene: NA; CDR3aa: CASSIDPPDSYNEQFF; CDR3nt: TGCGCCAGCAGCATCGACCCACCCGACTCCTACAATGAGCAGTTCTTC
j_gene: TRBJ2-3; abundance: NA; v_gene: TRBV7-2; d_gene: TRBD2; CDR3aa: CASSPSGGAGDTQYF; CDR3nt: TGTGCCAGCAGCCCTAGCGGGGGGGCCGGAGATACGCAGTATTTT
j_gene: TRBJ2-5; abundance: NA; v_gene: TRBV3-1; d_gene: TRBD2; CDR3aa: CASSQGFTGGQETQYF; CDR3nt: TGTGCCAGCAGCCAGGGCTTCACGGGGGGGCAAGAGACCCAGTACTTC
j_gene: TRBJ2-3; abundance: NA; v_gene: TRBV20-1; d_gene: NA; CDR3aa: CSVTSGTDTQYF; CDR3nt: TGCAGTGTCACCTCAGGGACAGATACGCAGTATTTT
j_gene: TRBJ2-7; abundance: NA; v_gene: TRBV29-1; d_gene: NA; CDR3aa: CSVEDYRSYEQYF; CDR3nt: TGCAGCGTTGAAGACTACCGCTCCTACGAGCAGTACTTC
j_gene: TRBJ1-5; abundance: NA; v_gene: TRBV2; d_gene: NA; CDR3aa: CASSALIPDVQPQHF; CDR3nt: TGTGCCAGCAGTGCCCTAATCCCAGACGTCCAGCCCCAGCATTTT
j_gene: TRBJ2-5; abundance: NA; v_gene: TRBV11-2; d_gene: NA; CDR3aa: CASSQLPGSMVETQYF; CDR3nt: TGTGCCAGCAGCCAACTACCCGGGTCCATGGTGGAGACCCAGTACTTC
j_gene: TRBJ2-6; abundance: NA; v_gene: TRBV29-1; d_gene: NA; CDR3aa: CSVEDGGLAGANVLTF; CDR3nt: TGCAGCGTTGAAGATGGAGGGTTGGCTGGGGCCAACGTCCTGACTTTC
j_gene: TRBJ1-1; abundance: NA; v_gene: TRBV6-2/TRBV6-3; d_gene: NA; CDR3aa: CASSYSKGQLNTEAFF; CDR3nt: TGTGCCAGCAGTTACTCGAAGGGACAACTTAACACTGAAGCTTTCTTT
j_gene: TRBJ2-1; abundance: many; v_gene: TRBV7-6; d_gene: NA; CDR3aa: CASRTIAESSYNEQFF; CDR3nt: TGTGCCAGCAGGACTATAGCGGAAAGCTCCTACAATGAGCAGTTCTTC
j_gene: TRBJ2-7; abundance: few; v_gene: TRBV5-1; d_gene: NA; CDR3aa: CASSLSTRNEQYF; CDR3nt: TGCGCCAGCAGCTTGTCGACTAGAAACGAGCAGTACTTC
j_gene: TRBJ2-7; abundance: few; v_gene: TRBV10-3; d_gene: TRBD1; CDR3aa: CAISGLDRGPGEQYF; CDR3nt: TGTGCCATCAGTGGACTTGACAGGGGGCCGGGCGAGCAGTACTTC
j_gene: TRBJ1-2; abundance: few; v_gene: TRBV9; d_gene: NA; CDR3aa: CASGGRTEIYGYTF; CDR3nt: TGTGCCAGCGGTGGACGGACCGAAATCTATGGCTACACCTTC
j_gene: TRBJ1-5; abundance: many; v_gene: TRBV19; d_gene: TRBD1; CDR3aa: CASVRGTGGNQPQHF; CDR3nt: TGTGCCAGTGTGCGAGGGACAGGGGGCAATCAGCCCCAGCATTTT
j_gene: TRBJ2-1; abundance: NA; v_gene: TRBV11-2; d_gene: NA; CDR3aa: CASSLGTPGEQFF; CDR3nt: TGTGCCAGCAGCTTAGGTACGCCGGGGGAGCAGTTCTTC
j_gene: TRBJ2-4; abundance: NA; v_gene: TRBV27; d_gene: NA; CDR3aa: CASSPPGAGAKNIQYF; CDR3nt: TGTGCCAGCAGTCCGCCGGGAGCTGGGGCCAAAAACATTCAGTACTTC
j_gene: TRBJ1-5; abundance: NA; v_gene: TRBV18; d_gene: NA; CDR3aa: CASSPPDGGGSPQHF; CDR3nt: TGTGCCAGCTCACCACCGGACGGAGGTGGATCGCCCCAGCATTTT
j_gene: TRBJ1-2; abundance: NA; v_gene: TRBV6-2/TRBV6-3; d_gene: NA; CDR3aa: CASSYVGSYGYTF; CDR3nt: TGTGCCAGCAGTTACGTCGGCAGCTATGGCTACACCTTC
j_gene: TRBJ2-2; abundance: NA; v_gene: TRBV7-2; d_gene: NA; CDR3aa: CASSPAGYTGELFF; CDR3nt: TGTGCCAGCAGCCCTGCCGGTTACACCGGGGAGCTGTTTTTT
j_gene: TRBJ2-1; abundance: NA; v_gene: TRBV11-2; d_gene: NA; CDR3aa: CASSLTAGGGPTGDEQFF; CDR3nt: TGTGCCAGCAGCTTAACTGCCGGCGGGGGCCCCACGGGGGATGAGCAGTTCTTC
j_gene: TRBJ1-6; abundance: few; v_gene: TRBV20-1; d_gene: NA; CDR3aa: CSARKGYADSPLHF; CDR3nt: TGCAGTGCTAGAAAGGGGTACGCGGATTCACCCCTCCACTTT
j_gene: TRBJ2-3; abundance: NA; v_gene: TRBV20-1; d_gene: TRBD2; CDR3aa: CSASALTSVPQYF; CDR3nt: TGCAGTGCTAGTGCCCTGACTAGCGTGCCGCAGTATTTT
j_gene: TRBJ2-7; abundance: many; v_gene: TRBV12-3/TRBV12-4; d_gene: NA; CDR3aa: CASRPQGRGEQYF; CDR3nt: TGTGCCAGCCGTCCCCAGGGGCGAGGCGAGCAGTACTTC